The clone carrying this TCR beta chain was seen a single time. Its matching antigen is unknown. The CDR3 runs to 20 residues. The sample originates from a study of lymphopenia after photon versus proton radiotherapy. Study outcomes and limitations: Relative stability marked proton patients; photon patients lost diversity and naive cells.

Assay: immunoSEQ multiplex PCR; the TCRdb copy retains only in-frame clones and omits some. The repertoire includes under 25,000 clones, around 85% of them detected once, and around a sixth sits in the top ten. V usage is TRBV21-1 and J usage is TRBJ2-2; no DNA check was done on the table's D call, TRBD2. TRBV21-1 is labeled a pseudogene. The specimen was peripheral blood, collected from a patient treated with photon-based radiotherapy. This receptor was identified in a man between 60 and 75 years old with pancreatic cancer. The CDR3 sequence is CASSKAGGSGGPASTGELFF. CDR3 sequence (DNA): TGTGCCAGCAGCAAAGCAGGCGGGAGCGGGGGGCCGGCGAGCACCGGGGAGCTGTTTTTT.